The clone carrying this T cell receptor (beta chain) was seen repeatedly, ten times or more. Its specificity is not known. At one boundary the junction diverges from the germline segment, which might be a read error. Library construction for TCR beta used iRepertoire HTBI primers and Arm-PCR of CDR3 regions. TCRdb recomputed calls from the multiplex PCR reads with MiXCR, one row per CDR3 protein. Of some 500,000 distinct CDR3 sequences listed, roughly 15% were seen once; the top ten hold 20% to 30%. The data derive from a study of regulatory T cells in long-lasting Graves disease. Points from the study as a whole: Peripheral blood was the sole material, not thyroid tissue.

Regarding time point: newly diagnosed GD, antithyroid drugs for less than 3 months. Researchers made the TCR library from RNA that was extracted from PBMCs. Separately, the same data were catalogued under a study of T cells in Graves' hyperthyroidism and ophthalmopathy. That paper notes: Most thyroid clonotypes that were expanded above 0.001 also turned up in blood.

This receptor was taken from a woman aged 35-60 years with Graves disease. The material sequenced was peripheral blood mononuclear cells (PBMCs), taken at new diagnosis, from a patient treated with antithyroid drugs.

The chain's CDR3 is CASSSWTSGGYNEQFF. CDR3 DNA: TGTGCTAGCAGTTCTTGGACTAGCGGGGGGTACAATGAGCAGTTCTTC. The chain is built from TRBV6-2 or TRBV6-3 and TRBJ2-1; 14 nucleotides match TRBD2. Germline-derived CDR1 and CDR2 are MNHEY and SVGEGT. This CDR3 is 16 amino acids long.